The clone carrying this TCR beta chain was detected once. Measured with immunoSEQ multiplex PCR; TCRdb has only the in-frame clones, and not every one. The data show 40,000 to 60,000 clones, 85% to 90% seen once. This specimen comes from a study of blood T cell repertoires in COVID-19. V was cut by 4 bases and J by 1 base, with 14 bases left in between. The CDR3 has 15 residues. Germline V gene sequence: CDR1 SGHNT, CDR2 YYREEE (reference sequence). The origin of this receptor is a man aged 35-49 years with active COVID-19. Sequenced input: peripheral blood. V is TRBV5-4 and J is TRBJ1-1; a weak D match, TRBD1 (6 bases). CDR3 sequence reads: CASSRTLGGNTEAFF. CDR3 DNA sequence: TGTGCCAGCAGCCGAACACTAGGGGGGAACACTGAAGCTTTCTTT.